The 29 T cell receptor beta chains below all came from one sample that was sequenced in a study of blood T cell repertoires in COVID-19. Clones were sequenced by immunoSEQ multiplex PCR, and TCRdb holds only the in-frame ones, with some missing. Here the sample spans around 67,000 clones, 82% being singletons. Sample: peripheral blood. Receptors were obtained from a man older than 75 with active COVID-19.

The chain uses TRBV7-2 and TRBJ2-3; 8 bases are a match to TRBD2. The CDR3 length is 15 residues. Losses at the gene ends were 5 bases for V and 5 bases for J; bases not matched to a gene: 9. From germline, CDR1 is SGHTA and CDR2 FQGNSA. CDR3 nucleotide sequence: TGTGCCAGCAGCGCGGGGGGCCAGACAAGAGATACGCAGTATTTT. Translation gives CASSAGGQTRDTQYF.

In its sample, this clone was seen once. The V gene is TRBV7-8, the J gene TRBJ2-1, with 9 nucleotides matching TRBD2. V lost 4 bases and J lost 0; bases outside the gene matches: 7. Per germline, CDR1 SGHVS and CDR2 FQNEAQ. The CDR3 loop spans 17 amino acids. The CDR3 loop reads CASSSHSGGSSYNEQFF. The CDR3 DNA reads TGTGCCAGCAGCTCGCATAGCGGGGGTAGCTCCTACAATGAGCAGTTCTTC.

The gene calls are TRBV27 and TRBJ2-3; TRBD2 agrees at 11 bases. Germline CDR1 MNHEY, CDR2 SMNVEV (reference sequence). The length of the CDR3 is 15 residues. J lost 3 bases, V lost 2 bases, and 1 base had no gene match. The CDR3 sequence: CASSLTSGSTDTQYF. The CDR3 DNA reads TGTGCCAGCAGTTTAACTAGCGGGAGTACAGATACGCAGTATTTT.

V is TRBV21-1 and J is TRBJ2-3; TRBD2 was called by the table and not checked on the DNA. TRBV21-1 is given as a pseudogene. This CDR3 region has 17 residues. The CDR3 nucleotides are TGTGCCAGCAGCAAAACCCGGACTAGCGGGGGGGCAGATACGCAGTATTTT. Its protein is CASSKTRTSGGADTQYF.

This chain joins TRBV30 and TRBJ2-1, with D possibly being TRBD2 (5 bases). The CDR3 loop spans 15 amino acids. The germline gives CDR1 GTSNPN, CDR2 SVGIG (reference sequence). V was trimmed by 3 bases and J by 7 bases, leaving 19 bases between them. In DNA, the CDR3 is TGTGCCTGGAGCGTACGGGCTAGCTTCCCGAATGAGCAGTTCTTC. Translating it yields CAWSVRASFPNEQFF.

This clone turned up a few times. CDR3 sequence: CASSQEPLVRGHTYEQYF. The CDR3 DNA reads as TGTGCCAGCAGCCAAGAACCACTAGTCAGGGGCCATACCTACGAGCAGTACTTC. The chain links TRBV14 to TRBJ2-7; possible D gene TRBD1, 6 bases. Germline values: CDR1 SGHDN, CDR2 FVKESK. This CDR3 comprises 18 residues. Trimming cost V 0 bases and J 2 bases, with 20 bases left between them. Filled out from reference TRBV14 and TRBJ2-7, the complete variable domain reads EAGVTQFPSHSVIEKGQTVTLRCDPISGHDNLYWYRRVMGKEIKFLLHFVKESKQDESGMPNNRFLAERTGGTYSTLKVQPAELEDSGVYFCASSQEPLVRGHTYEQYFGPGTRLTVT.

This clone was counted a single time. The CDR3 bases are TGTGCCAGCTCACCACCGAGCAGGGTAGACTATGGCTACACCTTC. It specifies CASSPPSRVDYGYTF. The rearrangement links TRBV18 to TRBJ1-2; D might be TRBD1 (5 bases). This CDR3 contains 15 residues. V was cut by 0 bases and J by 3 bases, with 11 bases left in between. CDR1 and CDR2 (germline): KGHSH, LQKENI.

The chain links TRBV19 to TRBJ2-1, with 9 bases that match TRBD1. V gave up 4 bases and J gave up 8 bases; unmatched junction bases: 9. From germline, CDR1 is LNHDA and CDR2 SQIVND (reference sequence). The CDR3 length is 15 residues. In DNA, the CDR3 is TGTGCCAGTAGTAATGAAGCACAGGGGGCAGATGAGCAGTTCTTC. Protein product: CASSNEAQGADEQFF.

This CDR3 reads CASSINTGYGYTF. The CDR3 nucleotides read TGTGCCAGTAGTATAAACACAGGGTATGGCTACACCTTC. This chain joins TRBV19 and TRBJ1-2; maybe TRBD1 (6 bases). This CDR3 has 13 residues. Germline V lookup: CDR1 LNHDA, CDR2 SQIVND (reference sequence). Trimming removed 2 bases at V and 5 bases at J, with 9 bases between.

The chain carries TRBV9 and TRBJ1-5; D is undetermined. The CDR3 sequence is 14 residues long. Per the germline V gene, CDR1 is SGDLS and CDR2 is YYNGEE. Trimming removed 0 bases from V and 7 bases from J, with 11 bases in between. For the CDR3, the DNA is TGTGCCAGCAGCGTAGATGGCTCCCAACAGCCCCAGCATTTT. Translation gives CASSVDGSQQPQHF.

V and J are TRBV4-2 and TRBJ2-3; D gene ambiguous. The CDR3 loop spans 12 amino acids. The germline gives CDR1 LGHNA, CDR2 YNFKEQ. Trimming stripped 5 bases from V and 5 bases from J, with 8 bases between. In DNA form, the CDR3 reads TGTGCCAGCAGCTCCCACAGAGATACGCAGTATTTT. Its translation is CASSSHRDTQYF.

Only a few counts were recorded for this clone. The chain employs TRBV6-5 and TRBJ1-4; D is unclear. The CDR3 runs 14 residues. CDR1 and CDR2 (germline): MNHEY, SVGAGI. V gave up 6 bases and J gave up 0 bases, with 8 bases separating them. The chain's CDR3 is CASRALATNEKLFF. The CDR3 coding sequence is TGTGCCAGCAGAGCTCTAGCAACTAATGAAAAACTGTTTTTT.

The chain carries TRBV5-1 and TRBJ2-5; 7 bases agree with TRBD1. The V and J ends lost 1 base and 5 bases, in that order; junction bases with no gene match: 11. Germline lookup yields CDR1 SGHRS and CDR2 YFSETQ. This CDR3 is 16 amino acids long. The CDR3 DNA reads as TGCGCCAGCAGCTTGATGGGACAGACTTCGGGGGAGACCCAGTACTTC. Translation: CASSLMGQTSGETQYF.

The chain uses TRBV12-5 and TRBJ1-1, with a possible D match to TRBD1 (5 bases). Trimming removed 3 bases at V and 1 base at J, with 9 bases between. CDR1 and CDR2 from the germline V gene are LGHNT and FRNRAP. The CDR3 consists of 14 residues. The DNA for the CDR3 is TGTGCTAGTGGTTTAACAGGCACGAACACTGAAGCTTTCTTT. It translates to CASGLTGTNTEAFF. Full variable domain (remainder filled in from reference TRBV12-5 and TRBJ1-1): DARVTQTPRHKVTEMGQEVTMRCQPILGHNTVFWYRQTMMQGLELLAYFRNRAPLDDSGMPKDRFSAEMPDATLATLKIQPSEPRDSAVYFCASGLTGTNTEAFFGQGTRLTVV.

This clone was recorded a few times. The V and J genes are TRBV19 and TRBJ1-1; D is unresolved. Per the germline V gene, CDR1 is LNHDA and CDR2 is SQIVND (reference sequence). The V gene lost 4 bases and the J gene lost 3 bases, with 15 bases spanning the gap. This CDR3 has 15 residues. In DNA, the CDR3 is TGTGCCAGTAGTAGTTACCTAGTTTCGGACACTGAAGCTTTCTTT. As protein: CASSSYLVSDTEAFF.

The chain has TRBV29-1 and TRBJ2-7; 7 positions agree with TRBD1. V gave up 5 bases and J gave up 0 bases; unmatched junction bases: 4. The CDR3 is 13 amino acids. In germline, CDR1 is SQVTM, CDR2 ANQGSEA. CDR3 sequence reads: CSVRDSFSYEQYF. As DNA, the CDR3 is TGCAGCGTTCGGGACAGCTTCTCCTACGAGCAGTACTTC.

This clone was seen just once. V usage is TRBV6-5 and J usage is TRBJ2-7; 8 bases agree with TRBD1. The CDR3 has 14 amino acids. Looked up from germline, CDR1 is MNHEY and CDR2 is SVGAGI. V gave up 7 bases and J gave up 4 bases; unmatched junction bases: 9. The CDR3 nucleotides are TGTGCCAGCACCAGGACAGGGATCTCATACGAGCAGTACTTC. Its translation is CASTRTGISYEQYF.

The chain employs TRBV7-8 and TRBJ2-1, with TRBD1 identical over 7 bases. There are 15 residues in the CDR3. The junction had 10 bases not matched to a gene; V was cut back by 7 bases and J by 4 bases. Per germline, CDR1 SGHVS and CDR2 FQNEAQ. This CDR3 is CASTPPDRPYNEQFF. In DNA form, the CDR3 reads TGTGCCAGCACCCCCCCGGACAGGCCTTACAATGAGCAGTTCTTC.

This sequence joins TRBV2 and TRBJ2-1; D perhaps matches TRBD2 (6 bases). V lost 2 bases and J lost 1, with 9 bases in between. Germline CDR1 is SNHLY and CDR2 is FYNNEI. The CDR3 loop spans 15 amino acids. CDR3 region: CASSERRVSYNEQFF. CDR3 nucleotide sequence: TGTGCCAGCAGTGAAAGGAGGGTATCCTACAATGAGCAGTTCTTC.

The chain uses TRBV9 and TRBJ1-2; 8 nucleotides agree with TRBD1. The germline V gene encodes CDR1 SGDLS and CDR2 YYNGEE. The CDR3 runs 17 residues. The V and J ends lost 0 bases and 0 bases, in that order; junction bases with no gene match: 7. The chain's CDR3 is CASSVDSGQGSNYGYTF. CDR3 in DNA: TGTGCCAGCAGCGTAGACTCTGGACAGGGTTCTAACTATGGCTACACCTTC.

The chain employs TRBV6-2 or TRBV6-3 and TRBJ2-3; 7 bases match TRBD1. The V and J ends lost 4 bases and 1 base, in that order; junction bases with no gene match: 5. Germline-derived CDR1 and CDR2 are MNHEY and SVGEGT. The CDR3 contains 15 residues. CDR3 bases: TGTGCCAGCAGTTCCACCGGGACAGGCACAGATACGCAGTATTTT. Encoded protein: CASSSTGTGTDTQYF.

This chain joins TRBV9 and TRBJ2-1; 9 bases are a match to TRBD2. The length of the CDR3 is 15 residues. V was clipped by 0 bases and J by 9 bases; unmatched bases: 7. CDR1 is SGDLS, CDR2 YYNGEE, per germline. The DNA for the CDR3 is TGTGCCAGCAGCGTAGGCGGGGGGGCCACTGTTGAGCAGTTCTTC. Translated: CASSVGGGATVEQFF.

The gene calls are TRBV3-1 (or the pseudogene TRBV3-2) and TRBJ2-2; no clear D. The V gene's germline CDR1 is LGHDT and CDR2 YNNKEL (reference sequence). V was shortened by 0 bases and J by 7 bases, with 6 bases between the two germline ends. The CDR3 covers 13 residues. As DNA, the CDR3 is TGTGCCAGCAGCCAAGACCGTTACGGGGAGCTGTTTTTT. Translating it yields CASSQDRYGELFF.

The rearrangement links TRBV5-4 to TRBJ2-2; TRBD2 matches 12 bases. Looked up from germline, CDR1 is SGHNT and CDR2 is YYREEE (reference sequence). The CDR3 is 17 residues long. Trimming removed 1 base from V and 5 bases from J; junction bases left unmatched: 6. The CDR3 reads CASSLLLAGGQTGELFF. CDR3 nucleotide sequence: TGTGCCAGCAGCTTGTTGCTAGCGGGGGGGCAGACCGGGGAGCTGTTTTTT.

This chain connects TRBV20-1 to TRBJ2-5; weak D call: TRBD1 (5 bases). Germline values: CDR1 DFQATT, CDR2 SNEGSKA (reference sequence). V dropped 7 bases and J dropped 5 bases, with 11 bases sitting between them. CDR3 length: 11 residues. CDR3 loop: CSVPYRETQYF. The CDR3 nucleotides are TGCAGTGTTCCATACAGGGAGACCCAGTACTTC.

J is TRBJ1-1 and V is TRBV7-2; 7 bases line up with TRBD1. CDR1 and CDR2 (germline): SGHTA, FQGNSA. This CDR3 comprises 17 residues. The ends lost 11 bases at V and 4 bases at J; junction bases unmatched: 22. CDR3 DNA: TGTGCCGGGACTCGGGAAGGGGGCTTACAAACGAGCACTGAAGCTTTCTTT. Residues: CAGTREGGLQTSTEAFF.

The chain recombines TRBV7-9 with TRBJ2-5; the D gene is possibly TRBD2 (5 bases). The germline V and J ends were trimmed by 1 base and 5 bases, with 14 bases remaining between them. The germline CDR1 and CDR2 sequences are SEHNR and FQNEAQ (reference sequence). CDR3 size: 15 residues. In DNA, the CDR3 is TGTGCCAGCAGCTTAGTAGCAGTCCGGACTGAGACCCAGTACTTC. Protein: CASSLVAVRTETQYF. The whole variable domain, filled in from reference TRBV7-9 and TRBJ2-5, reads DTGVSQNPRHKITKRGQNVTFRCDPISEHNRLYWYRQTLGQGPEFLTYFQNEAQLEKSRLLSDRFSAERPKGSFSTLEIQRTEQGDSAMYLCASSLVAVRTETQYFGPGTRLLVL.

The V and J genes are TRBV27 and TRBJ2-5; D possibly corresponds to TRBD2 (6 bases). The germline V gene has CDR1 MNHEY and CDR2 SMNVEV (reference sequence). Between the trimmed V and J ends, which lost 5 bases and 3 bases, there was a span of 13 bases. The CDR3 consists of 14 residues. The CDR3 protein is CASSPLSGKETQYF. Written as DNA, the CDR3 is TGTGCCAGCAGTCCCCTTAGCGGTAAAGAGACCCAGTACTTC.

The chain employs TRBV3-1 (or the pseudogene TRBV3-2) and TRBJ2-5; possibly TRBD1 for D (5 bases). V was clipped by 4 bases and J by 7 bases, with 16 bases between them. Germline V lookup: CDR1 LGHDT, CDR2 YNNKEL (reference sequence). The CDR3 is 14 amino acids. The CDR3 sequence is CASSRKGALGTQYF. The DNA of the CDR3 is TGTGCCAGCAGCCGAAAAGGGGCCTTGGGGACCCAGTACTTC.